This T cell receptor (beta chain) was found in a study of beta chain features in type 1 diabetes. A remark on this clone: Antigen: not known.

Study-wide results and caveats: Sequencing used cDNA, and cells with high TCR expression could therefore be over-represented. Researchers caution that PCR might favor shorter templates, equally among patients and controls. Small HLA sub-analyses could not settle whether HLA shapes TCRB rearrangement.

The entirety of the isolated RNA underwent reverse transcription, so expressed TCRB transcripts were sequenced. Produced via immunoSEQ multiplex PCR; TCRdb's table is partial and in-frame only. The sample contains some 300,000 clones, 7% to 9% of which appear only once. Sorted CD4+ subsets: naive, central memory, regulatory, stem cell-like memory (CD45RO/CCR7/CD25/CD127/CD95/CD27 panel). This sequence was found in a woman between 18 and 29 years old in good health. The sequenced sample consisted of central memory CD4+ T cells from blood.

This CDR3 is CASSSAALAGVETQYF. DNA for the CDR3: TGTGCCAGCAGCTCCGCGGCCCTAGCGGGGGTCGAGACCCAGTACTTC. The rearrangement joins TRBV7-2 to TRBJ2-5; 10 bases match TRBD2. V lost 4 bases and J lost 5; bases outside the gene matches: 10. The germline V gene has CDR1 SGHTA and CDR2 FQGNSA. CDR3 length: 16 residues.